Listed below are T cell receptor beta chains from one sample, sequenced in a study of blood T cell repertoires in COVID-19. Sequencing was performed with immunoSEQ multiplex PCR; in TCRdb, only in-frame clones are kept and a portion is missing. Seen here are over 45,000 clones, about nine tenths observed once, and the top ten hold around a quarter. The specimen was peripheral blood. These receptor sequences come from a woman older than 75 with acute or convalescent COVID-19. Both conserved end residues are part of each CDR3. Each record gives: D gene, J gene, V gene, clone size, CDR3 protein, CDR3 DNA. A D gene is named only where the DNA matches it firmly. Clone size is stated in some rows and not others, as once, few, many or a class when expanded.

d_gene: -
j_gene: TRBJ1-1
v_gene: TRBV30
abundance: -
CDR3aa: CAWSGSRFSGRGSRQGTEAFF
CDR3nt: TGTGCCTGGAGTGGGTCGAGATTCTCGGGCAGGGGTTCGAGGCAGGGGACTGAAGCTTTCTTT

d_gene: -
j_gene: TRBJ2-2
v_gene: TRBV2
abundance: -
CDR3aa: CASREKTGNTGELFF
CDR3nt: TGTGCCAGCAGGGAGAAGACCGGTAACACCGGGGAGCTGTTTTTT

d_gene: TRBD1
j_gene: TRBJ2-5
v_gene: TRBV11-2
abundance: -
CDR3aa: CASSLGGTVQETQYF
CDR3nt: TGTGCCAGCAGCTTAGGGGGGACAGTCCAAGAGACCCAGTACTTC

d_gene: TRBD1
j_gene: TRBJ2-2
v_gene: TRBV6-1
abundance: -
CDR3aa: CASSEIAGTGTGELFF
CDR3nt: TGTGCCAGCAGTGAAATAGCCGGGACAGGAACCGGGGAGCTGTTTTTT

d_gene: TRBD2
j_gene: TRBJ2-5
v_gene: TRBV10-2
abundance: -
CDR3aa: CASQKGLAGVRETQYF
CDR3nt: TGCGCCAGCCAGAAGGGACTAGCGGGGGTTCGAGAGACCCAGTACTTC

d_gene: -
j_gene: TRBJ2-3
v_gene: TRBV19
abundance: once
CDR3aa: CASKTGNLDTQYF
CDR3nt: TGTGCCAGTAAAACCGGGAACCTAGATACGCAGTATTTT

d_gene: TRBD1
j_gene: TRBJ2-3
v_gene: TRBV19
abundance: -
CDR3aa: CASWGPGQGFHTQYF
CDR3nt: TGTGCCAGTTGGGGTCCGGGACAGGGGTTCCATACGCAGTATTTT

d_gene: TRBD2
j_gene: TRBJ2-5
v_gene: TRBV7-2
abundance: -
CDR3aa: CASSLGLAGTVGETQYF
CDR3nt: TGTGCCAGCAGCCTGGGACTAGCGGGGACTGTGGGGGAGACCCAGTACTTC

d_gene: TRBD1
j_gene: TRBJ2-2
v_gene: TRBV28
abundance: -
CDR3aa: CASSPRGQGFTGELFF
CDR3nt: TGTGCCAGCAGTCCGAGGGGACAGGGCTTCACCGGGGAGCTGTTTTTT

d_gene: -
j_gene: TRBJ1-6
v_gene: TRBV3-1/TRBV3-2
abundance: -
CDR3aa: CASSQAEGGSPLHF
CDR3nt: TGTGCCAGCAGCCAAGCGGAGGGTGGTTCACCCCTCCACTTT

d_gene: TRBD1
j_gene: TRBJ1-6
v_gene: TRBV5-6
abundance: -
CDR3aa: CASSLGQYNSPLHF
CDR3nt: TGTGCCAGCAGCCTGGGACAGTATAATTCACCCCTCCACTTT

d_gene: TRBD1
j_gene: TRBJ2-3
v_gene: TRBV7-2
abundance: -
CDR3aa: CASSGEGQSTDTQYF
CDR3nt: TGTGCCAGCAGCGGAGAGGGACAGAGCACAGATACGCAGTATTTT

d_gene: -
j_gene: TRBJ2-1
v_gene: TRBV5-1
abundance: -
CDR3aa: CASSLGGLYNEQFF
CDR3nt: TGCGCCAGCAGCTTGGGAGGGCTGTACAATGAGCAGTTCTTC

d_gene: TRBD1
j_gene: TRBJ1-5
v_gene: TRBV6-1
abundance: -
CDR3aa: CASSENRGRGQPQHF
CDR3nt: TGTGCCAGCAGTGAAAACAGGGGGCGCGGTCAGCCCCAGCATTTT

d_gene: TRBD1
j_gene: TRBJ1-2
v_gene: TRBV29-1
abundance: -
CDR3aa: CSASTGGDYGYTF
CDR3nt: TGCAGCGCAAGCACAGGGGGCGACTATGGCTACACCTTC

d_gene: -
j_gene: TRBJ2-1
v_gene: TRBV27
abundance: once
CDR3aa: CASSPQGYVNEQFF
CDR3nt: TGTGCCAGCAGTCCCCAGGGCTATGTCAATGAGCAGTTCTTC

d_gene: TRBD1
j_gene: TRBJ2-1
v_gene: TRBV24-1
abundance: once
CDR3aa: CATSPQGAGNEQFF
CDR3nt: TGTGCCACCAGTCCCCAGGGGGCTGGCAATGAGCAGTTCTTC

d_gene: -
j_gene: TRBJ1-1
v_gene: TRBV24-1
abundance: -
CDR3aa: CATSDPGTEAFF
CDR3nt: TGTGCCACCAGTGATCCGGGCACTGAAGCTTTCTTT

d_gene: TRBD1
j_gene: TRBJ1-5
v_gene: TRBV19
abundance: -
CDR3aa: CASSAGQGEGGNQPQHF
CDR3nt: TGTGCCAGTAGTGCCGGACAGGGGGAAGGTGGCAATCAGCCCCAGCATTTT

d_gene: TRBD2
j_gene: TRBJ2-7
v_gene: TRBV19
abundance: once
CDR3aa: CASSIKSSGYEQYF
CDR3nt: TGTGCCAGTAGTATTAAGTCTAGCGGGTACGAGCAGTACTTC

d_gene: -
j_gene: TRBJ1-2
v_gene: TRBV5-8
abundance: -
CDR3aa: CASSLQVLGYTF
CDR3nt: TGTGCCAGCAGCTTGCAGGTCCTTGGCTACACCTTC

d_gene: -
j_gene: TRBJ1-1
v_gene: TRBV5-4
abundance: -
CDR3aa: CASSLDRSRLCF
CDR3nt: TGTGCCAGCAGCTTGGACAGGTCGCGACTTTGCTTT

d_gene: -
j_gene: TRBJ2-5
v_gene: TRBV15
abundance: -
CDR3aa: CATSTFGAGQETQYF
CDR3nt: TGTGCCACCAGCACCTTTGGAGCGGGCCAAGAGACCCAGTACTTC

d_gene: TRBD2
j_gene: TRBJ2-1
v_gene: TRBV18
abundance: -
CDR3aa: CASSASTSGGPLSTYNEQFF
CDR3nt: TGTGCCAGCTCAGCCTCGACTAGCGGGGGGCCCTTATCTACCTACAATGAGCAGTTCTTC

d_gene: -
j_gene: TRBJ2-3
v_gene: TRBV12-3/TRBV12-4
abundance: -
CDR3aa: CASGGQFTDTQYF
CDR3nt: TGTGCCAGCGGAGGACAGTTCACAGATACGCAGTATTTT

d_gene: -
j_gene: TRBJ1-1
v_gene: TRBV19
abundance: -
CDR3aa: CASTRANTEAFF
CDR3nt: TGTGCCAGTACTCGAGCGAACACTGAAGCTTTCTTT

d_gene: TRBD1
j_gene: TRBJ1-2
v_gene: TRBV4-1
abundance: -
CDR3aa: CASSQPGRGLHGYTF
CDR3nt: TGCGCCAGCAGCCAACCTGGCAGGGGGCTTCATGGCTACACCTTC

d_gene: -
j_gene: TRBJ2-2
v_gene: TRBV5-1
abundance: -
CDR3aa: CASSSQPEGTGELFF
CDR3nt: TGCGCCAGCAGCTCCCAACCAGAGGGCACCGGGGAGCTGTTTTTT

d_gene: -
j_gene: TRBJ2-5
v_gene: TRBV6-6
abundance: once
CDR3aa: CASSYPGKGVTETQYF
CDR3nt: TGTGCCAGCAGTTACCCGGGGAAGGGGGTAACGGAGACCCAGTACTTC

d_gene: -
j_gene: TRBJ2-1
v_gene: TRBV4-2
abundance: -
CDR3aa: CASSASQRYNEQFF
CDR3nt: TGTGCCAGCAGCGCCTCTCAGCGGTACAATGAGCAGTTCTTC

d_gene: -
j_gene: TRBJ1-5
v_gene: TRBV28
abundance: -
CDR3aa: CASSKPRGSVQPQHF
CDR3nt: TGTGCCAGCAGTAAACCTCGGGGGAGTGTGCAGCCCCAGCATTTT

d_gene: -
j_gene: TRBJ1-6
v_gene: TRBV7-2
abundance: -
CDR3aa: CASSLVRTALSPLHF
CDR3nt: TGTGCCAGCAGCTTAGTAAGGACAGCACTTTCACCCCTCCACTTT

d_gene: TRBD2
j_gene: TRBJ2-1
v_gene: TRBV15
abundance: -
CDR3aa: CATSRGWARGGNEQFF
CDR3nt: TGTGCCACCAGCAGAGGGTGGGCCCGGGGGGGAAATGAGCAGTTCTTC

d_gene: TRBD1
j_gene: TRBJ2-3
v_gene: TRBV10-1
abundance: -
CDR3aa: CASSEQGVSDTQYF
CDR3nt: TGCGCCAGCAGTGAACAGGGGGTGTCAGATACGCAGTATTTT

d_gene: -
j_gene: TRBJ1-5
v_gene: TRBV28
abundance: -
CDR3aa: CASTGGFNQPQHF
CDR3nt: TGTGCCAGCACAGGTGGGTTCAATCAGCCCCAGCATTTT

d_gene: TRBD1
j_gene: TRBJ2-2
v_gene: TRBV5-6
abundance: -
CDR3aa: CASSPAGTGNTGELFF
CDR3nt: TGTGCCAGCAGCCCCGCCGGGACAGGGAACACCGGGGAGCTGTTTTTT

d_gene: TRBD1
j_gene: TRBJ2-5
v_gene: TRBV4-1
abundance: -
CDR3aa: CASSQFGQGPQETQYF
CDR3nt: TGCGCCAGCAGCCAGTTCGGACAGGGCCCCCAAGAGACCCAGTACTTC

d_gene: TRBD1
j_gene: TRBJ1-6
v_gene: TRBV7-2
abundance: -
CDR3aa: CASSRSGQGDSPLHF
CDR3nt: TGTGCCAGCAGCCGTTCGGGGCAGGGGGATTCACCCCTCCACTTT